A single sample is the source of the 17 T cell receptor beta chains below, sequenced in a study of beta chain features in type 1 diabetes. Sequenced material consisted of expressed TCRB transcripts (all of the isolated RNA was reverse transcribed). Generated by immunoSEQ multiplex PCR, the TCRdb table keeps only in-frame clones and is missing some. The sample records about 320,000 clones, roughly 15% being singletons. Sequencing input: central memory CD4+ T cells from blood. All receptors derive from a man younger than 40 in good health.

The chain carries TRBV6-5 and TRBJ1-2; 8 positions agree with TRBD1. The V gene end was trimmed by 3 bases and the J gene end by 9 bases; junction bases not matched to a gene: 9. CDR3 size: 14 residues. Germline lookup yields CDR1 MNHEY and CDR2 SVGAGI. Here the CDR3 DNA reads TGTGCCAGCAGTTATGCAACAGGGGGTGGTAGCTACACCTTC. Translation: CASSYATGGGSYTF.

The table lists this clone with a few counts. V gene TRBV7-6 combines with J gene TRBJ2-5; D possibly corresponds to TRBD1 (5 bases). This CDR3 is built from 16 residues. V was pared by 0 bases and J by 2 bases, with 13 bases between. CDR1 and CDR2 (germline): SGHVS, FNYEAQ. The DNA of the CDR3 is TGTGCCAGCAGCTTAGCGATGACAGTAGGACAAGAGACCCAGTACTTC. Translated: CASSLAMTVGQETQYF.

The sample holds many counts of this clone. The rearrangement uses TRBV29-1 and TRBJ2-5, with 13 bases lining up with TRBD2. Germline trimming cut 6 bases from V and 4 bases from J; bases unmatched to any gene: 2. Germline V gene data show CDR1 as SQVTM and CDR2 as ANQGSEA. This CDR3 has 13 residues. CDR3 region: CSVRTSGGETQYF. As DNA, the CDR3 is TGCAGCGTAAGGACTAGCGGGGGAGAGACCCAGTACTTC.

This clone was picked up a small number of times. The chain has TRBV5-1 and TRBJ2-1; TRBD1 is a possible D gene (5 bases). Trimming took off 3 bases at V and 6 bases at J, with 13 bases between the two ends. In germline, CDR1 is SGHRS, CDR2 YFSETQ. The CDR3 runs 14 residues. The CDR3 DNA reads TGCGCCAGCAGCTCGGTAGGGGCCCGCAATGAGCAGTTCTTC. Translation gives CASSSVGARNEQFF. Drawing the rest from reference TRBV5-1 and TRBJ2-1, the complete variable domain is KAGVTQTPRYLIKTRGQQVTLSCSPISGHRSVSWYQQTPGQGLQFLFEYFSETQRNKGNFPGRFSGRQFSNSRSEMNVSTLELGDSALYLCASSSVGARNEQFFGPGTRLTVL.

This clone has just a few counts. J is TRBJ1-2 and V is TRBV6-6; no firm D call. The germline V gene has CDR1 MNHNY and CDR2 SVGAGI (reference sequence). CDR3 length: 14 residues. Trimming removed 5 bases from V and 4 bases from J, with 14 bases in between. DNA for the CDR3: TGTGCCAGCAGTCAGAAAACACGGCCCTATGGCTACACCTTC. It yields the protein CASSQKTRPYGYTF.

V is TRBV25-1 and J is TRBJ2-3; 9 bases are a match to TRBD2. Germline values: CDR1 MGHDK, CDR2 SYGVNS. This CDR3 has 15 residues. V lost 3 bases, J lost 4 bases, and 5 bases stayed unmatched. CDR3: CASSDGGRAADTQYF. The CDR3 bases are TGTGCCAGCAGTGATGGCGGGAGGGCTGCAGATACGCAGTATTTT.

The chain has TRBV7-2 and TRBJ2-7; the match to TRBD2 covers 14 bases. Germline trimming cut 1 base from V and 5 bases from J; bases unmatched to any gene: 4. The CDR3 contains 16 residues. Per germline, CDR1 SGHTA and CDR2 FQGNSA. CDR3 loop: CASSLGTSGRKNEQYV. In DNA, the CDR3 is TGTGCCAGCAGCTTAGGGACTAGCGGGAGGAAGAACGAGCAGTACGTC.

The V and J genes are TRBV5-1 and TRBJ2-2; tentative D call: TRBD2 (6 bases). CDR1 and CDR2 from the germline V gene are SGHRS and YFSETQ. The CDR3 spans 15 residues. Trimming took off 4 bases at V and 0 bases at J, with 10 bases between the two ends. The CDR3 DNA follows: TGCGCCAGCAGCCCCCGGACTACGAACACCGGGGAGCTGTTTTTT. Translation gives CASSPRTTNTGELFF.

CDR3 nucleotides: TGTGCCAGCAGACCGAGTCAGGGGACCCAGTACTTC. This encodes CASRPSQGTQYF. This rearrangement joins TRBV7-2 to TRBJ2-5; possible D gene TRBD1, 5 bases. The CDR3 loop spans 12 amino acids. Germline V gene data show CDR1 as SGHTA and CDR2 as FQGNSA. Trimming stripped 6 bases from V and 7 bases from J, with 12 bases between.

This clone has just a few counts. The chain couples TRBV10-3 to TRBJ1-1; possibly TRBD1 for D (5 bases). V lost 8 bases to trimming and J lost 0 bases, with 7 bases between them. Germline CDR1 is ENHRY and CDR2 is SYGVKD. This CDR3 has 12 amino acids. CDR3 DNA sequence: TGTGCCATCGGGGCTTTGAACACTGAAGCTTTCTTT. This codes for CAIGALNTEAFF.

The rearrangement joins TRBV18 to TRBJ2-2, with a possible D match to TRBD2 (6 bases). CDR1 and CDR2 (germline): KGHSH, LQKENI. Trimming cost V 8 bases and J 0 bases, with 13 bases left between them. The CDR3 sequence is 15 residues long. In DNA form, the CDR3 reads TGTGCCAGCCTTATTAGCGGAACGAACACCGGGGAGCTGTTTTTT. It translates to CASLISGTNTGELFF.

This clone was found a few times. The chain couples TRBV2 to TRBJ2-1, with D uncertain. The germline V gene has CDR1 SNHLY and CDR2 FYNNEI. Trimming cost V 5 bases and J 1 base, with 9 bases left between them. This CDR3 is 14 amino acids long. In DNA form, the CDR3 reads TGTGCCAGCAGTACGTCTATTTCCTACAATGAGCAGTTCTTC. Translating it yields CASSTSISYNEQFF.

This chain links TRBV11-1 with TRBJ1-1; the D gene is possibly TRBD1 (6 bases). Germline V gives CDR1 SGHAT, CDR2 FQDESV (reference sequence). This CDR3 region has 15 residues. Trimming took 7 bases from V and 2 from J, leaving 17 bases between them. The DNA of the CDR3 is TGTGCCAGCAACGCACGGGGGGCGGAAAACACTGAAGCTTTCTTT. Its protein is CASNARGAENTEAFF. The full variable domain, with the rest looked up from reference TRBV11-1 and TRBJ1-1, is EAEVAQSPRYKITEKSQAVAFWCDPISGHATLYWYRQILGQGPELLVQFQDESVVDDSQLPKDRFSAERLKGVDSTLKIQPAELGDSAMYLCASNARGAENTEAFFGQGTRLTVV.

The chain employs TRBV5-1 and TRBJ2-5; 13 bases are a match to TRBD2. With 3 bases clipped from V and 0 bases from J, the junction kept 8 bases outside the gene matches. The CDR3 runs 18 residues. The germline V gene encodes CDR1 SGHRS and CDR2 YFSETQ. CDR3 sequence reads: CASSSGLAGATYQETQYF. The CDR3 region has the DNA TGCGCCAGCAGCTCAGGACTAGCGGGGGCCACCTACCAAGAGACCCAGTACTTC. Supplemented by reference TRBV5-1 and TRBJ2-5, the full variable domain reads KAGVTQTPRYLIKTRGQQVTLSCSPISGHRSVSWYQQTPGQGLQFLFEYFSETQRNKGNFPGRFSGRQFSNSRSEMNVSTLELGDSALYLCASSSGLAGATYQETQYFGPGTRLLVL.

In this sample, this clone turned up a few times. This chain uses TRBV2 with TRBJ2-1; weak D call: TRBD2 (6 bases). The CDR3 sequence is 15 residues long. The germline V gene encodes CDR1 SNHLY and CDR2 FYNNEI. Deletions cut 7 bases from V and 0 bases from J, with 13 bases between. Here the CDR3 DNA reads TGTGCCAGCATGACTAGATTAGGCTCCTACAATGAGCAGTTCTTC. Amino acid sequence: CASMTRLGSYNEQFF. Full variable domain (rest looked up from reference TRBV2 and TRBJ2-1): EPEVTQTPSHQVTQMGQEVILRCVPISNHLYFYWYRQILGQKVEFLVSFYNNEISEKSEIFDDQFSVERPDGSNFTLKIRSTKLEDSAMYFCASMTRLGSYNEQFFGPGTRLTVL.

This clone was counted ten times or more. The chain has TRBV4-3 and TRBJ1-5; weak D call: TRBD1 (5 bases). V was trimmed by 1 base and J by 7 bases, leaving 8 bases between them. CDR1 and CDR2 from the germline V gene are LGHNA and YSLEER. This CDR3 region has 13 residues. As DNA, the CDR3 is TGCGCCAGCAGCCAAGGGAGGGGCCAGCCCCAGCATTTT. Its translation is CASSQGRGQPQHF.

The sample holds one count of this clone. This chain uses TRBV13 with TRBJ1-2; 9 positions match TRBD1. V lost 0 bases to trimming and J lost 7 bases; unmatched junction nucleotides: 3. The CDR3 sequence is 14 residues long. Germline V gene data show CDR1 as PRHDT and CDR2 as FYEKMQ (reference sequence). As DNA, the CDR3 is TGTGCCAGCAGCTTAGGACAGGGGGCAATTGGCTACACCTTC. Encoded protein: CASSLGQGAIGYTF.